These 15 T cell receptor beta chains share one sample of origin, sequenced in a study of T cell responses to AZD1222 COVID-19 vaccine. The assay was immunoSEQ multiplex PCR, and TCRdb's table has in-frame clones only and misses some. The sample has approximately 150,000 clones, approximately 90% seen once. The sample consisted of peripheral blood, taken on day 0 of AZD1222 vaccination. The receptors here all came from an adult in good health.

The V call is TRBV10-2, the J call TRBJ2-2; possible D gene TRBD2, 5 bases. The germline CDR1 and CDR2 sequences are WSHSY and SAAADI. This CDR3 comprises 15 residues. With 5 bases removed from V and 4 bases from J, the gap between germline ends came to 14 bases. CDR3 in DNA: TGCGCCAGCAGTATACAGCGGTCGGGCACCGGGGAGCTGTTTTTT. Translating it yields CASSIQRSGTGELFF.

The CDR3 sequence is CASSSEWGLVGNIQYF. The CDR3 DNA reads TGTGCCAGCAGTTCCGAATGGGGGCTTGTGGGAAACATTCAGTACTTC. The chain couples TRBV6-2 or TRBV6-3 to TRBJ2-4; tentatively, D is TRBD1 (6 bases). Germline V gene data show CDR1 as MNHEY and CDR2 as SVGEGT. The germline V and J ends were trimmed by 4 bases and 6 bases, with 19 bases remaining between them. The CDR3 sequence is 16 residues long.

The rearrangement uses TRBV20-1 and TRBJ2-5; D uncertain. Trimming removed 5 bases at V and 4 bases at J, with 8 bases between. The germline V gene has CDR1 DFQATT and CDR2 SNEGSKA (reference sequence). CDR3 length: 11 amino acids. As DNA, the CDR3 is TGCAGTGCTTTTCTCCCAGAGACCCAGTACTTC. The encoded protein is CSAFLPETQYF.

This clone appeared a few times. V is TRBV19 and J is TRBJ1-4; D not certain. The CDR3 spans 16 residues. V was shortened by 5 bases and J by 2 bases, with 15 bases between the two germline ends. Germline assignment: CDR1 LNHDA and CDR2 SQIVND (reference sequence). The CDR3 coding sequence is TGTGCCAGTAGTTTCGAGGGCCTGGGGACTAATGAAAAACTGTTTTTT. Protein product: CASSFEGLGTNEKLFF.

The chain has TRBV28 and TRBJ1-2; maybe TRBD1 (5 bases). Per the germline V gene, CDR1 is MDHEN and CDR2 is SYDVKM. V lost 1 base to trimming and J lost 5 bases, with 14 bases between them. The CDR3 is made up of 15 amino acids. The CDR3 nucleotides read TGTGCCAGCAGTTTATCGGGGCTTCCCTTTTATGGCTACACCTTC. Translation gives CASSLSGLPFYGYTF.

This rearrangement joins TRBV7-2 to TRBJ1-6, with D maybe TRBD1 (5 bases). V was clipped by 8 bases and J by 0 bases, with 14 bases between them. The CDR3 is 16 residues long. Germline V gene data show CDR1 as SGHTA and CDR2 as FQGNSA. The chain's CDR3 is CASGRDLRSYNSPLHF. In DNA, the CDR3 is TGTGCCAGCGGCCGGGACCTCCGCTCCTATAATTCACCCCTCCACTTT.

This chain links TRBV7-2 with TRBJ2-3; the D gene could be TRBD1 or TRBD2 (6 bases each). This CDR3 has 15 residues. From germline, CDR1 is SGHTA and CDR2 FQGNSA. V dropped 3 bases and J dropped 6 bases, with 16 bases sitting between them. CDR3 coding DNA: TGTGCCAGCAGCTTCACGGACTGGAGGGGGGATACGCAGTATTTT. Residues: CASSFTDWRGDTQYF.

The chain combines TRBV6-5 with TRBJ2-7; TRBD2 might be the D (5 bases). Germline lookup yields CDR1 MNHEY and CDR2 SVGAGI. There are 13 residues in the CDR3. The ends were cut back, 1 base at V and 3 bases at J, with 7 bases in the middle. The CDR3 DNA reads TGTGCCAGCAGTTACTACAGCGGCTACGAGCAGTACTTC. This codes for CASSYYSGYEQYF.

This chain connects TRBV10-3 to TRBJ1-2; a weak D match, TRBD1 (5 bases). The CDR3 covers 15 residues. V gave up 3 bases and J gave up 0 bases, with 11 bases separating them. The germline V gene has CDR1 ENHRY and CDR2 SYGVKD. Here the CDR3 reads CAISEGAASNYGYTF. CDR3 bases: TGTGCCATCAGTGAAGGGGCAGCTTCTAACTATGGCTACACCTTC.

This chain joins TRBV9 and TRBJ2-7; 9 bases match TRBD1. V lost 3 bases and J lost 6; bases outside the gene matches: 4. The CDR3 contains 13 residues. Germline CDR1 is SGDLS and CDR2 is YYNGEE. CDR3 nucleotide sequence: TGTGCCAGCAGCGAGGGGGGACAGGGCGAGCAGTACTTC. Protein product: CASSEGGQGEQYF.

This clone occurred once. This sequence joins TRBV28 and TRBJ1-1, with unresolved D. This CDR3 has 16 amino acids. Per the germline V gene, CDR1 is MDHEN and CDR2 is SYDVKM. V shed 1 base and J shed 4 bases, with 16 bases lying between them. DNA of the CDR3: TGTGCCAGCAGTTTATTGACCGGAGGGTTCGGCACTGAAGCTTTCTTT. It yields the protein CASSLLTGGFGTEAFF.

This chain uses TRBV7-9 with TRBJ1-1; tentative D call: TRBD1 (5 bases). Deletions cut 4 bases from V and 0 bases from J, with 12 bases between. The CDR3 is 15 residues long. Germline loops: CDR1 SEHNR, CDR2 FQNEAQ (reference sequence). The CDR3 here is CASSYGGVMNTEAFF. The CDR3 DNA follows: TGTGCCAGCAGCTATGGGGGGGTTATGAACACTGAAGCTTTCTTT.

The rearrangement joins TRBV18 to TRBJ1-3; D remains unclear. V lost 3 bases, J lost 4 bases, and 10 bases lay in between. This CDR3 has 14 residues. Germline values: CDR1 KGHSH, CDR2 LQKENI. CDR3 DNA: TGTGCCAGCTCACCGCCGAGCCTCGGAAACACCATATATTTT. It encodes CASSPPSLGNTIYF.

The rearrangement uses TRBV12-3 or TRBV12-4 and TRBJ2-1; 8 bases align to TRBD2. This CDR3 comprises 13 residues. With V trimmed by 9 bases and J by 9 bases, 10 bases remained unmatched. DNA of the CDR3: TGTGCCAGTCGTCTCGGGGGGGCAGGTGAGCAGTTCTTC. Its protein product is CASRLGGAGEQFF.

The genes are TRBV2 and TRBJ2-2, with 9 bases aligning to TRBD2. The CDR3 is 15 residues long. V lost 7 bases, J lost 3 bases, and 6 bases stayed unmatched. Germline CDR1 reads SNHLY; CDR2 reads FYNNEI. CDR3 nucleotides: TGTGCCAGCACAAGGCGGGGGGGCTACACCGGGGAGCTGTTTTTT. This encodes CASTRRGGYTGELFF.